This T cell receptor beta chain is from a study of breast tumors, draining lymph nodes, adjacent tissues. Overall study findings and caveats: Luminal-like breast cancer showed significantly higher tumor–nontumor repertoire similarity than basal-like.

Samples came from axillary lymph nodes draining the breast cancer. The CDR3 runs to 13 residues. The ends were cut back, 5 bases at V and 7 bases at J, with 14 bases in the middle. The germline V gene has CDR1 MNHEY and CDR2 SVGEGT. TCRdb called the multiplex PCR reads again in MiXCR, with one record for every CDR3 protein. The sample has approximately 190,000 distinct CDR3 sequences; roughly 31% are singletons. This clonotype has just a few counts. Its antigen remains unidentified. This TCR was sampled from a female donor with breast cancer. Some clones in this sample may be carry-over from other donors' samples. Sequencing used axillary lymph node tissue. The V and J genes are TRBV6-2 or TRBV6-3 and TRBJ2-5, with D tentatively TRBD2 (7 bases). In DNA, the CDR3 is TGTGCCAGCAGTCATGGAGGGGGGGGGACCCAGTACTTC. It codes for CASSHGGGGTQYF.